This T cell receptor beta chain was profiled in a study of T cells in Graves' hyperthyroidism and ophthalmopathy. Germline values: CDR1 LNHDA, CDR2 SQIVND (reference sequence). CDR3 size: 14 residues. With 6 bases removed from V and 3 bases from J, the gap between germline ends came to 14 bases. It was RNA transcripts that yielded the amplified TCR beta CDR3 regions. TCR CDR3 regions were first amplified by RT-PCR with HTBI primers. From the multiplex PCR reads, TCRdb called clonotypes with MiXCR, one entry per CDR3 protein. The data show around 620,000 distinct CDR3 sequences, approximately 15% seen once.

This chain joins TRBV19 and TRBJ1-1; D unresolved. Sequencing used blood. The TCR comes from a young woman with Graves' ophthalmopathy. The CDR3 protein is CASSSRRRDTEAFF. CDR3 coding DNA: TGTGCCAGTAGCTCCCGTCGGAGGGACACTGAAGCTTTCTTT.